This T cell receptor (beta chain) was obtained from a study of blood T cells in healthy people across ages. CDR1 and CDR2 (germline): LNHDA, SQIVND (reference sequence). The length of the CDR3 is 15 residues. The V gene lost 3 bases and the J gene lost 0 bases, with 10 bases spanning the gap. A second PCR of roughly 7 to 11 cycles used a sample-barcoded 5' primer and a J-beta primer mix. Carrying 12 random nucleotides, a template-switch adaptor labeled each individual cDNA molecule. TCRdb recomputed calls from the 5' RACE reads with MiXCR, one row per CDR3 protein. The profile shows about a million distinct CDR3 sequences, about 48% of them singletons.

Sequencing was carried out using blood. The chain joins TRBV19 to TRBJ2-3; D remains ambiguous. This clonotype was obtained from a man in his thirties or forties in good health. The CDR3 DNA is TGTGCCAGTAGTATGACTGGCCGTAGCACAGATACGCAGTATTTT. Amino acids: CASSMTGRSTDTQYF. The complete variable domain, with remaining parts taken from reference TRBV19 and TRBJ2-3, reads DGGITQSPKYLFRKEGQNVTLSCEQNLNHDAMYWYRQDPGQGLRLIYYSQIVNDFQKGDIAEGYSVSREKKESFPLTVTSAQKNPTAFYLCASSMTGRSTDTQYFGPGTRLTVL.